Listed below are T cell receptor beta chains from one sample, sequenced in a study of blood T cell repertoires in COVID-19. This table comes from immunoSEQ multiplex PCR, and its TCRdb copy is limited to in-frame clones, with some not included. The sample includes roughly 250,000 clones, about nine tenths of them seen just once. Sequencing input: peripheral blood. The receptors here all came from a man aged 55 to 69 who had recovered from COVID-19. CDR3s include the opening cysteine and the closing phenylalanine or tryptophan. A D gene is named only where the DNA matches it firmly. For some rows the clone size is stated as once, few or many, or as a class when expanded; others skip it.

J gene: TRBJ1-5; D gene: NA; clone size: NA; V gene: TRBV10-3; CDR3 DNA: TGTGCCATCAGTGACAGGGGCAATCAGCCCCAGCATTTT; CDR3 protein: CAISDRGNQPQHF
J gene: TRBJ1-6; D gene: NA; clone size: NA; V gene: TRBV30; CDR3 DNA: TGTGCCTGGAGTGCACCTCCCAAGCACGGTAATTCACCCCTCCACTTT; CDR3 protein: CAWSAPPKHGNSPLHF
J gene: TRBJ1-6; D gene: NA; clone size: once; V gene: TRBV30; CDR3 DNA: TGTGCCTCCGACCTCGGGCAGGGTAATTCACCCCTCCACTTT; CDR3 protein: CASDLGQGNSPLHF
J gene: TRBJ2-2; D gene: NA; clone size: NA; V gene: TRBV9; CDR3 DNA: TGTGCCAGCAGCGTACGAGACTGGAACACCGGGGAGCTGTTTTTT; CDR3 protein: CASSVRDWNTGELFF
J gene: TRBJ2-3; D gene: TRBD1; clone size: once; V gene: TRBV6-5; CDR3 DNA: TGTGCCAGCACCGGGACAGGGGGGGCAGATACGCAGTATTTT; CDR3 protein: CASTGTGGADTQYF
J gene: TRBJ2-7; D gene: TRBD1; clone size: NA; V gene: TRBV19; CDR3 DNA: TGTGCCAGTAGTATGAGGTTCGGGGGACAGGGACCATCTACGAGGCAGTACTTC; CDR3 protein: CASSMRFGGQGPSTRQYF
J gene: TRBJ1-3; D gene: NA; clone size: NA; V gene: TRBV19; CDR3 DNA: TGTGCCAGTAGTCCCCGGGGATCTGGAAACACCATATATTTT; CDR3 protein: CASSPRGSGNTIYF
J gene: TRBJ2-3; D gene: TRBD1; clone size: NA; V gene: TRBV5-1; CDR3 DNA: TGCGCCAGCAGCCAGAGGACAGGGGAGACCCCCACAGATACGCAGTATTTT; CDR3 protein: CASSQRTGETPTDTQYF
J gene: TRBJ1-1; D gene: TRBD1; clone size: NA; V gene: TRBV7-9; CDR3 DNA: TGTGCCAGCAGCTTAGTGATCCGGACAGGGGGGAATGAAGCTTTCTTT; CDR3 protein: CASSLVIRTGGNEAFF
J gene: TRBJ1-4; D gene: TRBD1; clone size: NA; V gene: TRBV5-1; CDR3 DNA: TGCGCCAGCAGCCGGGACAGGGATGCTAATGAAAAACTGTTTTTT; CDR3 protein: CASSRDRDANEKLFF